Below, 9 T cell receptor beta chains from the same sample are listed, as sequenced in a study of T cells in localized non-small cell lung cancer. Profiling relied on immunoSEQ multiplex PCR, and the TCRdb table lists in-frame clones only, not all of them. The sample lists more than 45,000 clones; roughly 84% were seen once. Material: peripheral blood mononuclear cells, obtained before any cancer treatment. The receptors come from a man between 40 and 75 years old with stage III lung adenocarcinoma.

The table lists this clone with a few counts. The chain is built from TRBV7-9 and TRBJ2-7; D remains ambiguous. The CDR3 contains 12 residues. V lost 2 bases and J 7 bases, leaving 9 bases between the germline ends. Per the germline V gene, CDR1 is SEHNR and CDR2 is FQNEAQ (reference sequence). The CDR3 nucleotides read TGTGCCAGCAGCTTAATTCTGAGTGAGCAGTACTTC. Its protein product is CASSLILSEQYF.

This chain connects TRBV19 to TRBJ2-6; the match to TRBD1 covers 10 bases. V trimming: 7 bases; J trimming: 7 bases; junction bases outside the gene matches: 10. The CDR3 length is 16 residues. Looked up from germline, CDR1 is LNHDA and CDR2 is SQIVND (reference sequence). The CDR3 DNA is TGTGCCAGTACCAGATGGACAGGGGGACCTGCCAACGTCCTGACTTTC. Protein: CASTRWTGGPANVLTF.

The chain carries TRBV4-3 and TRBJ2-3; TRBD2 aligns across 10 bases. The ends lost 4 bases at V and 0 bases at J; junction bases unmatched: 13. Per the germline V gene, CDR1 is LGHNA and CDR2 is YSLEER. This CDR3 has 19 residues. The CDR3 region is CASSLGGLAGGGSTDTQYF. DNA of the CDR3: TGCGCCAGCAGCCTCGGGGGATTAGCGGGGGGCGGAAGCACAGATACGCAGTATTTT.

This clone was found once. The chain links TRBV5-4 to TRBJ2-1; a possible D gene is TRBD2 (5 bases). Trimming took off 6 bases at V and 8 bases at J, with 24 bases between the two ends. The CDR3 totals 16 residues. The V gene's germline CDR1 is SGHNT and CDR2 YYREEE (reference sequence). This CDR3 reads CASTPAATFGGDEQFF. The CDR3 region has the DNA TGTGCCAGCACCCCAGCGGCGACCTTTGGTGGCGATGAGCAGTTCTTC. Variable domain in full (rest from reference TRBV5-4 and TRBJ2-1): ETGVTQSPTHLIKTRGQQVTLRCSSQSGHNTVSWYQQALGQGPQFIFQYYREEENGRGNFPPRFSGLQFPNYSSELNVNALELDDSALYLCASTPAATFGGDEQFFGPGTRLTVL.

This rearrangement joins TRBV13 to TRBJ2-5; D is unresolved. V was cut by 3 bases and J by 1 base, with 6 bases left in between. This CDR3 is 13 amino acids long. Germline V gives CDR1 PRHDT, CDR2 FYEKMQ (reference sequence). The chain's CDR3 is CASSFGGQETQYF. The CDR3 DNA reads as TGTGCCAGCAGCTTCGGTGGCCAAGAGACCCAGTACTTC.

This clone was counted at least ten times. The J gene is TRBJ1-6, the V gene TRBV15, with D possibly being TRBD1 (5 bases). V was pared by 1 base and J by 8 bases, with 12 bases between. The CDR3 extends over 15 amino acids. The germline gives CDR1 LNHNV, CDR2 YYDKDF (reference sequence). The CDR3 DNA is TGTGCCACCAGCAGAGGTCGGGGGAGGGATTCACCCCTCCACTTT. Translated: CATSRGRGRDSPLHF. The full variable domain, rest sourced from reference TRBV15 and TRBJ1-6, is DAMVIQNPRYQVTQFGKPVTLSCSQTLNHNVMYWYQQKSSQAPKLLFHYYDKDFNNEADTPDNFQSRRPNTSFCFLDIRSPGLGDTAMYLCATSRGRGRDSPLHFGNGTRLTVT.

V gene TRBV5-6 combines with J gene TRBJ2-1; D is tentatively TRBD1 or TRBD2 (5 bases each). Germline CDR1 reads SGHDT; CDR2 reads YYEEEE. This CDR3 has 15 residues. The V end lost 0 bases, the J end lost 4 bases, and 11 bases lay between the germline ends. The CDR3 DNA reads TGTGCCAGCAGCTTGGGGCTGGGGGTTTACAATGAGCAGTTCTTC. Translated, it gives CASSLGLGVYNEQFF. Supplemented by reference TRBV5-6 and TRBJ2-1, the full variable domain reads DAGVTQSPTHLIKTRGQQVTLRCSPKSGHDTVSWYQQALGQGPQFIFQYYEEEERQRGNFPDRFSGHQFPNYSSELNVNALLLGDSALYLCASSLGLGVYNEQFFGPGTRLTVL.

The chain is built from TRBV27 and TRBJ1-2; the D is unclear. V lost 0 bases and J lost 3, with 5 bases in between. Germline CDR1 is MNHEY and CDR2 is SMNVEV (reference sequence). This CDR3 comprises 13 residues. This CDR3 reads CASSLSGDYGYTF. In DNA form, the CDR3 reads TGTGCCAGCAGTTTATCGGGAGACTATGGCTACACCTTC.

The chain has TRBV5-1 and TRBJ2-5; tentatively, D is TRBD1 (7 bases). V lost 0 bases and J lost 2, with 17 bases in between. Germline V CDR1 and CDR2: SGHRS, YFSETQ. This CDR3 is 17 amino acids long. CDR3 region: CASSLAYQAGQQETQYF. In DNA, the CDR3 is TGCGCCAGCAGCTTGGCCTATCAGGCGGGACAGCAAGAGACCCAGTACTTC.